What follows are 4 T cell receptor beta chains derived from one specimen sequenced in a study of blood T cell repertoires in COVID-19. Assay used: immunoSEQ multiplex PCR; TCRdb lists only in-frame clones, some missing. The sample holds approximately 300,000 clones, 89% seen once. The specimen was peripheral blood. The receptors shown here come from a man younger than 35 who had recovered from COVID-19.

The rearrangement uses TRBV25-1 and TRBJ1-2; D is perhaps TRBD1 (6 bases). CDR3 length equals 14 residues. Germline CDR1 MGHDK, CDR2 SYGVNS. Between the trimmed V and J ends, which lost 2 bases and 4 bases, there was a span of 11 bases. CDR3 sequence: CASSEPGDLYGYTF. CDR3 nucleotide sequence: TGTGCCAGCAGTGAACCAGGGGATCTCTATGGCTACACCTTC.

V is TRBV7-2 and J is TRBJ1-1; perhaps TRBD1 as D (6 bases). V lost 6 bases to trimming and J lost 0 bases, with 11 bases between them. The CDR3 runs to 14 residues. Germline V gene sequence: CDR1 SGHTA, CDR2 FQGNSA. Written as DNA, the CDR3 is TGTGCCAGCAGAAACAGGGATTTGAACACTGAAGCTTTCTTT. It specifies CASRNRDLNTEAFF.

The CDR3 loop reads CASLGGDFEKLFF. The DNA for the CDR3 is TGTGCCAGCCTAGGGGGAGACTTTGAAAAACTGTTTTTT. The rearrangement links TRBV6-6 to TRBJ1-4; D possibly corresponds to TRBD1 (6 bases). This CDR3 region has 13 residues. The V end lost 8 bases, the J end lost 7 bases, and 14 bases lay between the germline ends. CDR1 is MNHNY and CDR2 is SVGAGI in the germline V gene (reference sequence).

The V call is TRBV15, the J call TRBJ1-2; perhaps TRBD1 as D (5 bases). V gave up 1 base and J gave up 11 bases, with 14 bases separating them. The CDR3 is 13 amino acids. Germline V CDR1 and CDR2: LNHNV, YYDKDF (reference sequence). This CDR3 reads CATSRGGVLRYTF. The CDR3 DNA is TGTGCCACCAGCAGAGGGGGGGTACTTAGGTACACCTTC.